This T cell receptor (beta chain) was sequenced for a study of blood T cell repertoires in COVID-19 (dated by TCRdb to about 2020). Context from the whole study: The collaborator samples originated in the United States, Italy and Spain and spanned the acute and convalescent phases of COVID-19. The repertoires were made available in a free public database intended to serve as a resource for research on the immune response to SARS-CoV-2. A de-identified subject ID, COVID-19 status, age in years and sex were almost always included in the sample metadata. Where available, HLA class I and class II types were obtained from metadata supplied by the sample provider rather than from assay-based typing. The material from the prospective study consisted of cDNA or gDNA derived from T cells, B-cell-depleted T cells, or PBMCs. Samples came from the ongoing ImmuneRACE study (first 160 participants) plus 1,254 subjects from 6 global collaborators. The dataset comprised deeply sampled blood TCRbeta repertoires from subjects exposed to, actively infected with, or recovered from COVID-19. What the authors observed across the whole study: The amount of clinical and demographic metadata varied by source and participant and was provided uncurated.

V loses 8 bases of germline sequence and J loses 9 bases, and the interval between the two ends is 17 bases. The CDR1 and CDR2 encoded by the germline V gene are MNHEY and SVGAGI. From cysteine to phenylalanine, the CDR3 is 14 amino acids long. Only the CDR3 region is kept as DNA, spanning 42 bases read in frame from base 1. TCRbeta CDR3 regions were amplified from genomic DNA by means of the immunoSEQ Assay, a bias-controlled multiplex PCR. The study's processing was this. The number of nucleated cells in each sample was estimated from the amplification of reference gene primers within the assay. To quantify the absolute abundance of each unique TCRbeta CDR3 rearrangement, sequence reads were collapsed and filtered. For each sample, productive Simpson clonality was calculated as the square root of Simpson's diversity index across productive rearrangements. The table comes from immuneACCESS by way of TCRdb, which keeps in-frame sequences with V and J called. Part of the clones is missing from these tables; in studies checked, under half for an unresolved V gene and the rest for unknown reasons. V and J calls and clone size are as listed in that table; D and trimming were resolved from the DNA. The sample yields about 240,000 clones; 87% were counted once. 7.2% of the sample comes from the top ten.

Samples from volunteer blood donors who had recovered from COVID-19 were contributed by a second Seattle source. The collaborating institutions used their own protocols to collect whole blood in K2EDTA tubes. Collaborator samples were shipped for TCRbeta analysis as frozen whole blood, isolated PBMCs, or DNA extracted from either sample type. As concerns this clone: Its antigen has not been determined. There are no base qualities to consult, and no much larger clone falls within one base.

What was sequenced was peripheral blood. This TCR was recovered from a man aged 55 to 70 who had recovered from COVID-19. The chain is assembled from TRBV6-5 and TRBJ1-6; the D gene is perhaps TRBD1, from 6 matching bases. The CDR3 region reads CASLEGGRFSPLHF. The sequenced DNA is TGTGCCAGCCTAGAGGGGGGGCGATTTTCACCCCTCCACTTT.